Following are 26 T cell receptor beta chains from one sample sequenced in a study of blood T cells in healthy people across ages. A second about 6 to 12 cycle PCR used barcoded and J-beta primers. TCRdb used MiXCR to reprocess the 5' RACE reads, holding one entry per CDR3 protein. The table shows approximately 1,000,000 distinct CDR3 sequences, with roughly two fifths occurring only once. Material for sequencing was blood. The receptors stem from a man aged 18 to 29 in good health.

The J gene is TRBJ2-1, the V gene TRBV6-5; D may be TRBD1 or TRBD2 (5 bases each). TRBJ2-7 explains the end of the DNA better; the J call may be wrong. CDR1 and CDR2 (germline): MNHEY, SVGAGI. The CDR3 runs 16 residues. CDR3 DNA: TGTGCCAGCAGGCCATTTACGGGGACCGCCTACAATGAGCAGTACTTC. It translates to CASRPFTGTAYNEQYF.

This clonotype was recorded a few times. J is TRBJ1-2 and V is TRBV18; possibly TRBD1 for D (6 bases). CDR1 KGHSH and CDR2 LQKENI come from the germline V gene. The CDR3 extends over 16 amino acids. Trimming stripped 4 bases from V and 2 bases from J, with 17 bases between. Written as DNA, the CDR3 is TGTGCCAGCTCACTTCCGGGACATTATCCGAACTATGGCTACACCTTC. Protein sequence: CASSLPGHYPNYGYTF.

This chain connects TRBV6-2 or TRBV6-3 to TRBJ1-2; D is unresolved. From germline, CDR1 is MNHEY and CDR2 SVGEGT. CDR3 length equals 13 residues. V was clipped by 4 bases and J by 9 bases, with 15 bases between them. CDR3: CASSFPFERSYTF. The CDR3, as DNA: TGTGCCAGCAGTTTCCCTTTTGAAAGAAGCTACACCTTC.

This clonotype was detected a few times. The chain has TRBV7-2 and TRBJ2-1, with no clear D. V was clipped by 1 base and J by 5 bases, with 9 bases between them. This CDR3 is built from 14 residues. Germline V CDR1 and CDR2: SGHTA, FQGNSA. In DNA, the CDR3 is TGTGCCAGCAGCTTAGAGATCGGTCACAATGAGCAGTTCTTC. This sequence encodes CASSLEIGHNEQFF.

The rearrangement links TRBV6-2 or TRBV6-3 to TRBJ2-7; TRBD2 matches at 7 bases. From germline, CDR1 is MNHEY and CDR2 SVGEGT. J gave up 3 bases and V 5 bases, and 7 bases lay outside the gene matches. The CDR3 extends over 14 amino acids. The CDR3 spells CASSDAGADYEQYF. CDR3 bases: TGTGCCAGCAGTGACGCGGGAGCCGACTACGAGCAGTACTTC.

This clonotype was seen more than once but under ten times. V and J are TRBV27 and TRBJ2-5; D remains unclear. This CDR3 comprises 15 residues. V lost 2 bases, J lost 1 base, and 11 bases lay in between. Looked up from germline, CDR1 is MNHEY and CDR2 is SMNVEV (reference sequence). In DNA form, the CDR3 reads TGTGCCAGCAGTTTAACGTGGGCAGCCCAAGAGACCCAGTACTTC. Translation gives CASSLTWAAQETQYF.

This chain joins TRBV4-3 and TRBJ1-5, with a weak D call TRBD1 (5 bases). The germline V and J ends were trimmed by 2 bases and 6 bases, with 14 bases remaining between them. The CDR3 loop spans 15 amino acids. Germline V gives CDR1 LGHNA, CDR2 YSLEER. DNA for the CDR3: TGCGCCAGCAGCCAAAATTTAGGGGTGGGTCAGCCCCAGCATTTT. Translated: CASSQNLGVGQPQHF.

The gene calls are TRBV6-1 and TRBJ2-3, with 7 bases lining up with TRBD1. The CDR3 covers 17 residues. Germline CDR1 is MNHNS and CDR2 is SASEGT. With V trimmed by 4 bases and J by 6 bases, 16 bases remained unmatched. The CDR3 loop is CASSVKGARVNADTQYF. The CDR3 DNA reads as TGTGCCAGCAGTGTTAAGGGGGCGCGCGTTAACGCCGATACGCAGTATTTT.

The gene calls are TRBV5-1 and TRBJ2-1; D is unresolved. Trimming removed 0 bases from V and 1 base from J, with 14 bases in between. CDR1 and CDR2 (germline): SGHRS, YFSETQ. The CDR3 runs to 17 residues. CDR3 sequence (DNA): TGCGCCAGCAGCTTGGAGTGGAGTGAAGAGTCCTACAATGAGCAGTTCTTC. Protein product: CASSLEWSEESYNEQFF.

This clonotype has just one count. CDR3 region: CASSQAEFSAGEQFF. The CDR3 DNA reads TGCGCCAGCAGCCAAGCAGAGTTCTCGGCCGGAGAACAGTTCTTC. The rearrangement uses TRBV4-3 and TRBJ2-1; D is unresolved. This CDR3 spans 15 amino acids. V was clipped by 1 base and J by 13 bases, with 20 bases between them. Germline V gene lookup returns CDR1 LGHNA and CDR2 YSLEER.

The chain recombines TRBV20-1 with TRBJ1-4; tentative D call: TRBD1 (5 bases). Germline-derived CDR1 and CDR2 are DFQATT and SNEGSKA (reference sequence). The CDR3 contains 14 residues. V shed 3 bases and J shed 11 bases, with 19 bases lying between them. CDR3 protein: CSASETGVPWKLFF. CDR3 DNA: TGCAGTGCTAGCGAAACAGGTGTCCCGTGGAAACTGTTTTTT.

A word on this clonotype: A read error may produce the germline difference seen at one junction end. This sequence joins TRBV5-5 and TRBJ2-3; TRBD1 aligns across 12 bases. Germline V gene data show CDR1 as SGHKS and CDR2 as YYEKEE (reference sequence). The CDR3 consists of 16 residues. CDR3 residues: CASSRFGTGGTNTQYF. CDR3 nucleotides: TGTGCCAGCAGCCGATTCGGGACAGGGGGCACAAATACGCAGTATTTT.

This chain's CDR3 is CASSLFGQNNSPLHF. The CDR3, as DNA: TGTGCCAGCAGTTTATTCGGTCAGAATAATTCACCCCTCCACTTT. V gene TRBV12-3 or TRBV12-4 combines with J gene TRBJ1-6, with D hard to call. The CDR3 contains 15 residues. Trimming took 2 bases from V and 5 from J, leaving 10 bases between them.

The genes are TRBV2 and TRBJ1-3; D might be TRBD1 (6 bases). V gave up 1 base and J gave up 9 bases, with 16 bases separating them. Germline V lookup: CDR1 SNHLY, CDR2 FYNNEI. This CDR3 is 15 amino acids long. CDR3 loop: CASSEGTDSQFTIYF. The CDR3 DNA reads as TGTGCCAGCAGTGAAGGGACAGATTCCCAATTCACCATATATTTT.

CDR3 bases: TGTGCCAGCAGGACAGGACAGGGTTCCTACAATGAGCAGTACTTC. Translation gives CASRTGQGSYNEQYF. The rearrangement uses TRBV6-5 and TRBJ2-5; 8 bases map to TRBD1. V lost 6 bases, J lost 11 bases, and 17 bases stayed unmatched. Germline V gene data show CDR1 as MNHEY and CDR2 as SVGAGI. This CDR3 has 15 residues.

The genes are TRBV28 and TRBJ2-3; D remains unclear. The V gene lost 7 bases and the J gene lost 0 bases, with 11 bases spanning the gap. Per germline, CDR1 MDHEN and CDR2 SYDVKM. The CDR3 has 14 residues. CDR3: CASKPAASTDTQYF. In nucleotides, the CDR3 is TGTGCCAGCAAACCGGCGGCTAGCACAGATACGCAGTATTTT.

This clonotype was observed a few times. CDR3 sequence (DNA): TGTGCCAGCAGCTGGGACGCGACGGCCCGCTATGGCTACACCTTC. It is translated as CASSWDATARYGYTF. The V call is TRBV7-2, the J call TRBJ1-2; tentatively, D is TRBD1 (5 bases). Trimming left V 4 bases short and J 4 bases short, with 16 bases between. The CDR3 runs 15 residues. CDR1 SGHTA and CDR2 FQGNSA come from the germline V gene. The full variable domain, its missing parts supplied by reference TRBV7-2 and TRBJ1-2, is GAGVSQSPSNKVTEKGKDVELRCDPISGHTALYWYRQSLGQGLEFLIYFQGNSAPDKSGLPSDRFSAERTGGSVSTLTIQRTQQEDSAVYLCASSWDATARYGYTFGSGTRLTVV.

This clonotype was counted ten times or more. The chain couples TRBV4-1 to TRBJ1-2, with D perhaps TRBD1 (6 bases). The CDR3 runs 14 residues. The germline gives CDR1 MGHRA, CDR2 YSYEKL. The V gene lost 5 bases and the J gene lost 5 bases, with 15 bases spanning the gap. The CDR3 DNA follows: TGCGCCAGCAGCAGCCCAACAGGGCTGTATGGCTACACCTTC. Amino acid sequence: CASSSPTGLYGYTF.

This clonotype was counted between two and nine times. The chain employs TRBV11-2 and TRBJ2-3; either TRBD1 or TRBD2 may fit D (6 bases each). V shed 4 bases and J shed 2 bases, with 16 bases lying between them. This CDR3 comprises 16 residues. Germline values: CDR1 SGHAT, CDR2 FQNNGV. CDR3 loop: CASSSHAGHLTDTQYF. DNA of the CDR3: TGTGCCAGCAGCTCCCACGCGGGACATCTCACAGATACGCAGTATTTT.

This clonotype has more than one count but fewer than ten. V usage is TRBV5-1 and J usage is TRBJ2-1; 9 bases map to TRBD1. V lost 4 bases, J lost 4 bases, and 9 bases stayed unmatched. CDR3 length: 16 amino acids. Germline loops: CDR1 SGHRS, CDR2 YFSETQ. The CDR3: CASSGRGTGRYNEQFF. The DNA of the CDR3 is TGCGCCAGCAGCGGCCGCGGGACAGGGCGATACAATGAGCAGTTCTTC.

This clonotype occurred many times. The genes are TRBV12-3 or TRBV12-4 and TRBJ1-2, with D uncertain. V shed 1 base and J shed 4 bases, with 16 bases lying between them. The CDR3 is 16 residues long. The DNA of the CDR3 is TGTGCCAGCAGTTTAGTAAGCTACGGGGTAGGCTATGGCTACACCTTC. Translating it yields CASSLVSYGVGYGYTF.

The sample holds a few counts of this clonotype. The chain has TRBV9 and TRBJ2-5, with D possibly TRBD2 on 6 matching bases. The CDR3 has 12 amino acids. Germline V gene data show CDR1 as SGDLS and CDR2 as YYNGEE. The chain's CDR3 is CASGTSSWEQYF. DNA of the CDR3: TGTGCTAGCGGTACGTCGTCGTGGGAGCAGTACTTC.

The gene calls are TRBV6-2 or TRBV6-3 and TRBJ1-2; D gene uncertain. Germline V gene sequence: CDR1 MNHEY, CDR2 SVGEGT. The CDR3 runs to 16 residues. Trimming shortened V by 0 bases and J by 4 bases, and 15 bases separated the two germline ends. CDR3 sequence (DNA): TGTGCCAGCAGTTACTCGGTTACGGGATTGGGCTATGGCTACACCTTC. Encoded protein: CASSYSVTGLGYGYTF.

This clonotype showed up many times. The chain combines TRBV27 with TRBJ2-7; D uncertain. Trimming left V 3 bases short and J 0 bases short, with 9 bases between. This CDR3 has 14 residues. From germline, CDR1 is MNHEY and CDR2 SMNVEV (reference sequence). In nucleotides, the CDR3 is TGTGCCAGCAGTTTGGGGATCGGCTCCTACGAGCAGTACTTC. Translated, it gives CASSLGIGSYEQYF.

In its sample, this clonotype was seen many times. The CDR3 is CASSQVPTDTQYF. DNA of the CDR3: TGTGCCAGCAGTCAAGTACCCACAGATACGCAGTATTTT. The rearrangement links TRBV12-3 or TRBV12-4 to TRBJ2-3; unclear D gene. The CDR3 runs to 13 residues. The V end was cut by 5 bases, the J end by 2 bases, with 8 bases between.

The chain recombines TRBV6-6 with TRBJ1-2; D perhaps matches TRBD1 (6 bases). V was shortened by 4 bases and J by 7 bases, with 16 bases between the two germline ends. CDR1 is MNHNY, CDR2 SVGAGI, per germline (reference sequence). This CDR3 contains 14 residues. The CDR3 region has the DNA TGTGCCAGCAGTTCGACAGGCTCGAGCGGTGGCTACACCTTC. It codes for CASSSTGSSGGYTF.